This T cell receptor beta chain was captured in a study of T cell responses to AZD1222 COVID-19 vaccine. Study-level results: Every sample of the repertoires postdated the peak T cell response. The donor group comprised mostly white British people and more females; the analysis possibly underestimated clonal diversity.

After removal of 1 base from V and 6 bases from J, the junction contained 14 bases not matched to a gene. CDR3 size: 16 residues. Germline assignment: CDR1 GTSNPN and CDR2 SVGIG (reference sequence). The repertoire was sequenced with immunoSEQ multiplex PCR; TCRdb's copy has only in-frame clones and lacks some. This sample has fewer than 180,000 clones, with roughly 90% found just once. This clone appeared once. The antigen is unknown. Sequencing used peripheral blood, obtained 28 days after the second AZD1222 dose. The sequence was obtained from an adult who received the AZD1222 COVID-19 vaccine. The V gene is TRBV30, the J gene TRBJ1-1; 7 bases agree with TRBD1. The CDR3 region has the DNA TGTGCCTGGAGTGCCCTAAGGAGAGGGGGCGACGCTGAAGCTTTCTTT. Residues: CAWSALRRGGDAEAFF. Together with reference TRBV30 and TRBJ1-1, the CDR3 gives the full variable domain: SQTIHQWPATLVQPVGSPLSLECTVEGTSNPNLYWYRQAAGRGLQLLFYSVGIGQISSEVPQNLSASRPQDRQFILSSKKLLLSDSGFYLCAWSALRRGGDAEAFFGQGTRLTVV.